A few counts support the clone carrying this TCR beta chain. The table came from immunoSEQ multiplex PCR; TCRdb's copy has only in-frame clones and leaves some out. The sample consists of approximately 300,000 clones, more than 65% of them appearing once. The entry originates in a study of cytotoxic CD8 clonotypes in ibrutinib-treated CLL. For the study at large: Researchers reported around 10 relapsed/refractory and approximately 15 treatment-naive patients, roughly 18 of them IGHV unmutated. Responses comprised approximately 25 partial and 2 complete; at median approximately six years, roughly 14 remained remitted and roughly 12 progressed.

CDR3 size: 14 residues. V lost 4 bases, J lost 6 bases, and 7 bases stayed unmatched. Germline lookup yields CDR1 MNHEY and CDR2 SVGAGI. The sample in question was PBMCs, obtained before ibrutinib treatment. The source of this sequence is a human donor with chronic lymphocytic leukemia. J is TRBJ1-1 and V is TRBV6-5; 8 nucleotides match TRBD1. Written as DNA, the CDR3 is TGTGCCAGCAGTTGGGGCCAGGGGGCCTCTGAAGCTTTCTTT. As protein: CASSWGQGASEAFF.